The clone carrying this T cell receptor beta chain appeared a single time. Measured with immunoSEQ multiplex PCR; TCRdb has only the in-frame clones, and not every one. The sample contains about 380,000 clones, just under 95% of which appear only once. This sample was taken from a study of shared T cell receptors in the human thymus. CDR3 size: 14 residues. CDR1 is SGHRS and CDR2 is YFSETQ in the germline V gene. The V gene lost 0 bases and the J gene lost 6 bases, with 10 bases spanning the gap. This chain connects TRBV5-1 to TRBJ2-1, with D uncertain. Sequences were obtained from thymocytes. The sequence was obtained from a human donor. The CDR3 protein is CASSLAKGSNEQFF. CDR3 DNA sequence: TGCGCCAGCAGCTTGGCCAAGGGCTCCAATGAGCAGTTCTTC.